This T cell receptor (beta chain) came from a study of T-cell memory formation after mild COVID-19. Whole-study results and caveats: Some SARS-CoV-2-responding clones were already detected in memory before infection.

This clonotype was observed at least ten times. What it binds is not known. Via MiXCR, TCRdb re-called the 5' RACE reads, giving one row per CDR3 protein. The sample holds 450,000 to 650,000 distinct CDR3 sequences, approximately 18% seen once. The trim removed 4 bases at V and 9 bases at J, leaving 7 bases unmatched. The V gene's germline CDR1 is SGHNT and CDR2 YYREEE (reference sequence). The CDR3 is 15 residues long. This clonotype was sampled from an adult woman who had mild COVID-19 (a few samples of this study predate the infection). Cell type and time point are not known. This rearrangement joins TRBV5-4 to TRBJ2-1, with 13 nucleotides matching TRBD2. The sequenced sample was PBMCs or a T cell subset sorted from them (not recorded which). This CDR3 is CASSLTSGGAGEQFF. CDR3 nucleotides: TGTGCCAGCAGCCTAACTAGCGGGGGGGCTGGTGAGCAGTTCTTC.